This T cell receptor beta chain was captured in a study of shared clonotypes between healthy human individuals. The CDR3 totals 16 residues. V was pared by 5 bases and J by 1 base, with 16 bases between. Germline CDR1 reads SEHNR; CDR2 reads FQNEAQ (reference sequence). The assay was immunoSEQ multiplex PCR, and TCRdb's table has in-frame clones only and misses some. The sample has roughly 2 million clones, approximately 95% seen once; the top ten hold about 1.1%. Naive CD8 cells lacked CD45RO, underwent positive selection for CCR7 and left out terminally differentiated effector memory CD45RA+ cells. Concerning this clone: Its antigen is unknown.

Points from the study as a whole: Generation probabilities were higher for clonotypes shared across all four sorted-subset donors than for unshared ones. It was anticipated that sequencing depth would influence how many clonotypes donors shared. The researchers took only blood, and tissue repertoires probably look different.

The rearrangement uses TRBV7-9 and TRBJ2-3, with D unclear. Material for sequencing was naive CD8+ T cells sorted from blood. This TCR was sampled from a man in his late teens or twenties in good health. CDR3 amino acids: CASSPSWGVGTDTQYF. CDR3 in DNA: TGTGCCAGCAGCCCTTCTTGGGGTGTCGGCACAGATACGCAGTATTTT.